The 8 T cell receptor beta chains listed next were all sequenced from one sample in a study of PD-1 blockade in classical Hodgkin lymphoma. Each and every patient relapsed after autologous stem cell transplantation, and patients got differing brentuximab vedotin exposure. The method was immunoSEQ multiplex PCR; TCRdb's version includes in-frame clones alone and lacks a portion of them. The sample carries approximately 99,000 clones, around 89% recorded once. This material consisted of peripheral blood mononuclear cells (PBMCs), taken before the second cycle of nivolumab. These receptors all stem from a human donor with classical Hodgkin lymphoma.

This clone has just a few counts. The rearrangement joins TRBV19 to TRBJ2-1, with D perhaps matching TRBD2 (6 bases). Trimming took 9 bases from V and 3 from J, leaving 18 bases between them. CDR1 LNHDA and CDR2 SQIVND come from the germline V gene (reference sequence). The CDR3 has 15 amino acids. CDR3 sequence: CASSPGRGLYNEQFF. The CDR3 DNA is TGTGCCAGCTCCCCCGGGCGGGGCCTCTACAATGAGCAGTTCTTC. The whole variable domain, remainder taken from reference TRBV19 and TRBJ2-1, is DGGITQSPKYLFRKEGQNVTLSCEQNLNHDAMYWYRQDPGQGLRLIYYSQIVNDFQKGDIAEGYSVSREKKESFPLTVTSAQKNPTAFYLCASSPGRGLYNEQFFGPGTRLTVL.

This rearrangement joins TRBV11-2 to TRBJ2-6; D possibly corresponds to TRBD2 (6 bases). CDR1 and CDR2 from the germline V gene are SGHAT and FQNNGV. There are 18 residues in the CDR3. V was clipped by 5 bases and J by 0 bases, with 17 bases between them. DNA of the CDR3: TGTGCCAGCAGCCCATTGGGGGGTAAGGGCTCTGGGGCCAACGTCCTGACTTTC. Translation: CASSPLGGKGSGANVLTF. Full variable domain (outside the CDR3, taken from reference TRBV11-2 and TRBJ2-6): EAGVAQSPRYKIIEKRQSVAFWCNPISGHATLYWYQQILGQGPKLLIQFQNNGVVDDSQLPKDRFSAERLKGVDSTLKIQPAKLEDSAVYLCASSPLGGKGSGANVLTFGAGSRLTVL.

This chain connects TRBV11-2 to TRBJ1-3; TRBD1 is a possible D gene (6 bases). CDR3 length equals 14 residues. V was trimmed by 4 bases and J by 7 bases, leaving 14 bases between them. Germline CDR1 and CDR2: SGHAT and FQNNGV. The CDR3: CASSSGQTVNTIYF. The CDR3 nucleotides read TGTGCCAGCAGCTCAGGACAGACTGTGAACACCATATATTTT.

V gene TRBV5-6 combines with J gene TRBJ1-1; 7 nucleotides align to TRBD1. This CDR3 comprises 15 residues. The V gene end was trimmed by 0 bases and the J gene end by 1 base; junction bases not matched to a gene: 3. CDR1 is SGHDT and CDR2 is YYEEEE in the germline V gene. CDR3 sequence (DNA): TGTGCCAGCAGCTTGGTAGCAGGGGGGAACACTGAAGCTTTCTTT. Translating it yields CASSLVAGGNTEAFF. The variable domain in full, with the rest retrieved from reference TRBV5-6 and TRBJ1-1, is DAGVTQSPTHLIKTRGQQVTLRCSPKSGHDTVSWYQQALGQGPQFIFQYYEEEERQRGNFPDRFSGHQFPNYSSELNVNALLLGDSALYLCASSLVAGGNTEAFFGQGTRLTVV.

About this clone: The sample carries other DNA sequences with the same CDR3. J is TRBJ2-3 and V is TRBV29-1; TRBD2 agrees at 7 bases. The V segment lost 2 bases and the J segment 3 bases; nucleotides outside the gene matches: 5. CDR1 is SQVTM, CDR2 ANQGSEA, per germline. CDR3 length: 14 residues. CDR3 nucleotide sequence: TGCAGCGTTGAACGTGGGAGGGGAACAGATACGCAGTATTTT. It specifies CSVERGRGTDTQYF.

The chain links TRBV7-8 to TRBJ2-3; D not resolved. Per germline, CDR1 SGHVS and CDR2 FQNEAQ. This CDR3 contains 12 residues. Trimming removed 5 bases at V and 2 bases at J, with 5 bases between. The chain's CDR3 is CASSRATDTQYF. The DNA for the CDR3 is TGTGCCAGCAGCCGGGCCACAGATACGCAGTATTTT.

A word on this clone: One end of the junction varies from germline; a read error may be responsible. The chain combines TRBV30 with TRBJ1-2; a possible D gene is TRBD1 (5 bases). CDR3 length equals 10 residues. Germline-derived CDR1 and CDR2 are GTSNPN and SVGIG (reference sequence). DNA of the CDR3: TGTGCCTGGAGCTCCGGGGCAGTACTCTTC. This gives the protein CAWSSGAVLF.

The CDR3 sequence is CASRHSSNSYNEQFF. CDR3 in DNA: TGTGCCAGCAGACATAGCAGTAACTCCTACAATGAGCAGTTCTTC. The chain recombines TRBV27 with TRBJ2-1; D remains ambiguous. The CDR3 sequence is 15 residues long. The V gene lost 6 bases and the J gene lost 0 bases, with 12 bases spanning the gap. Germline lookup yields CDR1 MNHEY and CDR2 SMNVEV (reference sequence).